These 14 T cell receptor beta chains share one sample of origin, sequenced in a study of blood T cell repertoires in COVID-19. Produced via immunoSEQ multiplex PCR; TCRdb's table is partial and in-frame only. In the table there are some 150,000 clones, roughly 84% of which are singletons. Input material: peripheral blood. The receptors originated from a human donor in a cohort sampled during active COVID-19.

The chain carries TRBV7-2 and TRBJ2-3, with 9 bases fitting TRBD2. From germline, CDR1 is SGHTA and CDR2 FQGNSA. Germline trimming cut 1 base from V and 0 bases from J; bases unmatched to any gene: 5. This CDR3 is 17 amino acids long. The CDR3 loop reads CASSLGASGTSTDTQYF. CDR3 coding DNA: TGTGCCAGCAGCTTAGGGGCTAGCGGGACTAGCACAGATACGCAGTATTTT.

The V gene is TRBV6-5, the J gene TRBJ2-5; no clear D gene. Germline CDR1 and CDR2: MNHEY and SVGAGI. This CDR3 contains 12 residues. Trimming took off 7 bases at V and 2 bases at J, with 8 bases between the two ends. CDR3 DNA sequence: TGTGCCAGCATGCTCAGGCAAGAGACCCAGTACTTC. It encodes CASMLRQETQYF.

This clone was recorded only once. The V call is TRBV4-2, the J call TRBJ2-3, with 7 bases identical to TRBD2. The CDR3 contains 16 residues. Germline lookup yields CDR1 LGHNA and CDR2 YNFKEQ. V was clipped by 4 bases and J by 0 bases; unmatched bases: 7. The CDR3: CASSPREGLSTDTQYF. CDR3 nucleotides: TGTGCCAGCAGCCCGAGGGAGGGGCTTAGCACAGATACGCAGTATTTT.

This clone was detected only a few times. V usage is TRBV24-1 and J usage is TRBJ2-7; 10 nucleotides line up with TRBD2. There are 15 residues in the CDR3. V gave up 8 bases and J gave up 5 bases; unmatched junction bases: 11. Germline lookup yields CDR1 KGHDR and CDR2 SFDVKD. Here the CDR3 DNA reads TGTGCCACCAAACCCCCTAGCGGGAGTCCAAACGAGCAGTACGTC. It is translated as CATKPPSGSPNEQYV.

V usage is TRBV4-1 and J usage is TRBJ1-6, with 7 bases identical to TRBD1. The germline gives CDR1 MGHRA, CDR2 YSYEKL. Germline trimming cut 4 bases from V and 5 bases from J; bases unmatched to any gene: 11. The CDR3 is 17 amino acids. The CDR3 nucleotides read TGCGCCAGCAGCCGCGCTACAGGGGAAGGGAATAATTCACCCCTCCACTTT. It codes for CASSRATGEGNNSPLHF.

The rearrangement links TRBV6-5 to TRBJ1-1; D is uncertain. The CDR3 is made up of 15 amino acids. V gave up 6 bases and J gave up 3 bases, with 17 bases separating them. Germline-derived CDR1 and CDR2 are MNHEY and SVGAGI. CDR3 nucleotide sequence: TGTGCCAGCAGCCGCCGGGAGGGCGAGGACACTGAAGCTTTCTTT. It yields the protein CASSRREGEDTEAFF.

The CDR3 sequence: CASSLGPQTLYEQYF. The CDR3 region has the DNA TGCGCCAGCAGCTTGGGGCCCCAGACTTTGTACGAGCAGTACTTC. The chain joins TRBV5-1 to TRBJ2-7, with D unresolved. The CDR3 covers 15 residues. V lost 0 bases, J lost 4 bases, and 14 bases lay in between. Germline V gene data show CDR1 as SGHRS and CDR2 as YFSETQ. Full variable domain (outside the CDR3, taken from reference TRBV5-1 and TRBJ2-7): KAGVTQTPRYLIKTRGQQVTLSCSPISGHRSVSWYQQTPGQGLQFLFEYFSETQRNKGNFPGRFSGRQFSNSRSEMNVSTLELGDSALYLCASSLGPQTLYEQYFGPGTRLTVT.

Concerning this clone: The same CDR3 also results from other DNA sequences found in this sample. CDR3 residues: CSVGQGANYGYTF. In DNA, the CDR3 is TGCAGCGTAGGACAGGGCGCTAACTATGGCTACACCTTC. The J gene is TRBJ1-2, the V gene TRBV29-1; the match to TRBD1 covers 8 bases. The germline V gene encodes CDR1 SQVTM and CDR2 ANQGSEA. The CDR3 consists of 13 residues. V was clipped by 6 bases and J by 0 bases; unmatched bases: 3.

The chain carries TRBV5-1 and TRBJ1-1, with 7 bases fitting TRBD1. This CDR3 comprises 16 residues. The junction had 9 bases not matched to a gene; V was cut back by 3 bases and J by 1 base. Germline loops: CDR1 SGHRS, CDR2 YFSETQ. CDR3 sequence reads: CASSYQSGTENTEAFF. In DNA form, the CDR3 reads TGCGCCAGCAGCTACCAGTCTGGGACAGAGAACACTGAAGCTTTCTTT.

This clone came up once. This rearrangement joins TRBV5-1 to TRBJ1-3; D not resolved. Germline CDR1 and CDR2: SGHRS and YFSETQ. V was clipped by 5 bases and J by 7 bases, with 13 bases between them. This CDR3 is 13 amino acids long. The CDR3 region is CASSPGGENTIYF. The CDR3 DNA reads TGCGCCAGCAGTCCGGGAGGAGAGAACACCATATATTTT.

As DNA, the CDR3 is TGTGCCAGCAGCTTGGGTGGCAGGGAAGAGACCCAGTACTTC. This codes for CASSLGGREETQYF. The V gene is TRBV5-4, the J gene TRBJ2-5, with a tentative D call TRBD1 (5 bases). The length of the CDR3 is 14 residues. In germline, CDR1 is SGHNT, CDR2 YYREEE (reference sequence). Trimming stripped 0 bases from V and 3 bases from J, with 9 bases between.

This chain joins TRBV3-1 (or the pseudogene TRBV3-2) and TRBJ2-7, with TRBD2 matching 7 bases. V was clipped by 1 base and J by 6 bases; unmatched bases: 3. Germline V gives CDR1 LGHDT, CDR2 YNNKEL (reference sequence). The CDR3 consists of 13 residues. DNA for the CDR3: TGTGCCAGCAGCCAAGCAGCGGGGATCGAGCAGTACTTC. Its translation is CASSQAAGIEQYF.

The chain combines TRBV2 with TRBJ2-5, with D perhaps TRBD1 (5 bases). Germline V gives CDR1 SNHLY, CDR2 FYNNEI. The CDR3 is 15 amino acids. The ends were cut back, 7 bases at V and 2 bases at J, with 17 bases in the middle. In DNA form, the CDR3 reads TGTGCCAGCAACCCTCTGGGATCAGGGCAAGAGACCCAGTACTTC. It yields the protein CASNPLGSGQETQYF.

Only a few counts were recorded for this clone. The V call is TRBV9, the J call TRBJ1-1; D is undetermined. Germline loops: CDR1 SGDLS, CDR2 YYNGEE. This CDR3 is 16 amino acids long. Trimming cost V 0 bases and J 4 bases, with 16 bases left between them. CDR3 in DNA: TGTGCCAGCAGCGTAGAATCTTTGGTTGCCGGCACTGAAGCTTTCTTT. Encoded protein: CASSVESLVAGTEAFF.